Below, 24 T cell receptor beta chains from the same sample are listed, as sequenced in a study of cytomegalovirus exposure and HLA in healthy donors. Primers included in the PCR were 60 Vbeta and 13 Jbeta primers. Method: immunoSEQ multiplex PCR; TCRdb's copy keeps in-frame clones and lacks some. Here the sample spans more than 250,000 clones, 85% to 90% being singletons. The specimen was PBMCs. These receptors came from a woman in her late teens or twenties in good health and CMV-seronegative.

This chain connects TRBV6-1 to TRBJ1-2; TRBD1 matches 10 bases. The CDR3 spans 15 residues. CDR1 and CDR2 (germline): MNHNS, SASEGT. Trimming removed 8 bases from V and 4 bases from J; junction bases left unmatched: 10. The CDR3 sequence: CASGGTGEYSYGYTF. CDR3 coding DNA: TGTGCCAGCGGGGGGACAGGGGAATATTCCTATGGCTACACCTTC.

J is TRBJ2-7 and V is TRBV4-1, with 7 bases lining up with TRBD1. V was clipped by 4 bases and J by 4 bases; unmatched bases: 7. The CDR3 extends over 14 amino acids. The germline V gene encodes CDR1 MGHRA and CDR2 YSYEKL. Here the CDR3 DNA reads TGCGCCAGCAGCCCGACAGGGCTTGGGTACGAGCAGTACTTC. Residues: CASSPTGLGYEQYF.

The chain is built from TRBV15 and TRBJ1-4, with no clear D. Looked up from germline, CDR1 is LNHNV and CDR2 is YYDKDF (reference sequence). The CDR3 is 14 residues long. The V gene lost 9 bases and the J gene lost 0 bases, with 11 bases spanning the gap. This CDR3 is CATTRRSTNEKLFF. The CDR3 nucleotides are TGTGCCACTACTAGGCGATCAACTAATGAAAAACTGTTTTTT.

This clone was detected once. The CDR3, as DNA: TGTGCCAGCACCCAGGGCACAACTAATGAAAAACTGTTTTTT. It translates to CASTQGTTNEKLFF. The rearrangement joins TRBV9 to TRBJ1-4; the D gene is possibly TRBD1 (5 bases). With 6 bases removed from V and 0 bases from J, the gap between germline ends came to 9 bases. This CDR3 has 14 amino acids. Per germline, CDR1 SGDLS and CDR2 YYNGEE.

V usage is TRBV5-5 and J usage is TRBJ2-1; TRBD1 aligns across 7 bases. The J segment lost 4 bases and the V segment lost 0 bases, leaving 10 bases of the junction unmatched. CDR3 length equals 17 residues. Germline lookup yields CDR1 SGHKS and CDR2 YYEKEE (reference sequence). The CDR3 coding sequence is TGTGCCAGCAGCTTGGGTTGGACAGGATTGGCATACAATGAGCAGTTCTTC. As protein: CASSLGWTGLAYNEQFF. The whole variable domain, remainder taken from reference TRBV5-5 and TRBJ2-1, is DAGVTQSPTHLIKTRGQQVTLRCSPISGHKSVSWYQQVLGQGPQFIFQYYEKEERGRGNFPDRFSARQFPNYSSELNVNALLLGDSALYLCASSLGWTGLAYNEQFFGPGTRLTVL.

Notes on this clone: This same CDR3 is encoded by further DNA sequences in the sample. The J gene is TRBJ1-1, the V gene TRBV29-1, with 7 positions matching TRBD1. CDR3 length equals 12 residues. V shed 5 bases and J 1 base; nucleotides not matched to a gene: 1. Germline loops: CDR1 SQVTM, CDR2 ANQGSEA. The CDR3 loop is CSVPGGNTEAFF. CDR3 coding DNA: TGCAGCGTTCCAGGGGGGAACACTGAAGCTTTCTTT.

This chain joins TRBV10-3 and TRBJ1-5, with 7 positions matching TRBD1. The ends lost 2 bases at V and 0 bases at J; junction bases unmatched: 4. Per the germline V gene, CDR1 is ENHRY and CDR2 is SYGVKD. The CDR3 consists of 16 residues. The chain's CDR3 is CAISERGTDSNQPQHF. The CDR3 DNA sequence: TGTGCCATCAGTGAGCGGGGGACAGATAGCAATCAGCCCCAGCATTTT.

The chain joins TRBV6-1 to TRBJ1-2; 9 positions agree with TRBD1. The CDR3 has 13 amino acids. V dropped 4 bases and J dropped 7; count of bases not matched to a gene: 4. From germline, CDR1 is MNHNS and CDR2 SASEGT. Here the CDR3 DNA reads TGTGCCAGCAGTGCCGGGACAGGGAGTGGCTACACCTTC. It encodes CASSAGTGSGYTF.

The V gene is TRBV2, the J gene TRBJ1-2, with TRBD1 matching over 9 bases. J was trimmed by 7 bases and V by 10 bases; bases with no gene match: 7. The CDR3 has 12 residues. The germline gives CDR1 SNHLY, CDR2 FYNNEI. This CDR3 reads CATRDRVGGYTF. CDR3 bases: TGTGCCACCCGGGACAGGGTGGGTGGCTACACCTTC.

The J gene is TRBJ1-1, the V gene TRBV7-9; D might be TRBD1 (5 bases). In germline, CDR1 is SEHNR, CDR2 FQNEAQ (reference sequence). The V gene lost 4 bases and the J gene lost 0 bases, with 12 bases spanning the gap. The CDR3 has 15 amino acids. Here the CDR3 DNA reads TGTGCCAGCAGCTATACTACGGACATGAACACTGAAGCTTTCTTT. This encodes CASSYTTDMNTEAFF.

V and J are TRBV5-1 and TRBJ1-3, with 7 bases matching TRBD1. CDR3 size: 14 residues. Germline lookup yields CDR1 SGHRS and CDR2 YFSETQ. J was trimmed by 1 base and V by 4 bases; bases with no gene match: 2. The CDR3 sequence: CASSAGGSGNTIYF. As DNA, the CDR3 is TGCGCCAGCAGCGCAGGGGGATCTGGAAACACCATATATTTT.

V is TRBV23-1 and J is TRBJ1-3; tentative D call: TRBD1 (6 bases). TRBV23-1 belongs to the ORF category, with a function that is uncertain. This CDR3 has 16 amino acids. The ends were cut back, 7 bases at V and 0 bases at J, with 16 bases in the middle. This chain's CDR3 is CASNRDRSISGNTIYF. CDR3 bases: TGCGCCAGCAACCGAGACAGGTCTATCTCTGGAAACACCATATATTTT.

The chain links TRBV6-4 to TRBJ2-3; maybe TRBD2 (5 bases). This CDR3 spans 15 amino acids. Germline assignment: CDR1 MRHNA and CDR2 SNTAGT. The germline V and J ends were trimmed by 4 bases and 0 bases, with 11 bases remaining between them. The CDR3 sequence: CASSGGHSSTDTQYF. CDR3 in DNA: TGTGCCAGCAGTGGAGGGCATTCCAGCACAGATACGCAGTATTTT.

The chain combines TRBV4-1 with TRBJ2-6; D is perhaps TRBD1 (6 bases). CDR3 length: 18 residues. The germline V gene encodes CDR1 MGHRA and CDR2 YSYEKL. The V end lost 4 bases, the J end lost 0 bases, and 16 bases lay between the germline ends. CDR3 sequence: CASSPSRGPSSGANVLTF. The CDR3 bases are TGCGCCAGCAGCCCGAGCAGGGGCCCCTCCTCTGGGGCCAACGTCCTGACTTTC.

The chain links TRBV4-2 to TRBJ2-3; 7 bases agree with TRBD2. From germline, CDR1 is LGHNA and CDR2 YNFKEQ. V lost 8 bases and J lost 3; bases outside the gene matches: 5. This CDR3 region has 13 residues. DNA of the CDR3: TGTGCCAGCCGAAGCGGGGCGACAGATACGCAGTATTTT. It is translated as CASRSGATDTQYF.

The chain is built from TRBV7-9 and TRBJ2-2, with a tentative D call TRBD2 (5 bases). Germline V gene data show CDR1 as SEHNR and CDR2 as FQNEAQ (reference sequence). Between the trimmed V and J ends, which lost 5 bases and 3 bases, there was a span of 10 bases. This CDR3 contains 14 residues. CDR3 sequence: CASSLMGDTGELFF. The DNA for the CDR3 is TGTGCCAGCAGCCTTATGGGAGACACCGGGGAGCTGTTTTTT.

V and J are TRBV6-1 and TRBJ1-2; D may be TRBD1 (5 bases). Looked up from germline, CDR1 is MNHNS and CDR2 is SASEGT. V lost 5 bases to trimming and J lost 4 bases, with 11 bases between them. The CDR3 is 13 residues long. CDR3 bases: TGTGCCAGCAGTCGACAGTTACTCTATGGCTACACCTTC. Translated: CASSRQLLYGYTF.

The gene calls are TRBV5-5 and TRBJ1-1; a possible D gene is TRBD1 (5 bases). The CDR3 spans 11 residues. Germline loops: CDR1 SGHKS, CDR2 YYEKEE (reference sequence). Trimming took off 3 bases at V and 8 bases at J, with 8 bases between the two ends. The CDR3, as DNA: TGTGCCAGCAGCTGGGGGGTCGAAGCTTTCTTT. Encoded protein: CASSWGVEAFF.

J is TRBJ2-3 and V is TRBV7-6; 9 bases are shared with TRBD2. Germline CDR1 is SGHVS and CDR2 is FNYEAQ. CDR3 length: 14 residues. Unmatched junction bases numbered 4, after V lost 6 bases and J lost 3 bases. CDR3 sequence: CASSEAGGTDTQYF. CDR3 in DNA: TGTGCCAGCAGTGAAGCGGGGGGAACAGATACGCAGTATTTT. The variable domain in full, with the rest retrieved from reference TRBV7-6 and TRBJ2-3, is GAGVSQSPRYKVTKRGQDVALRCDPISGHVSLYWYRQALGQGPEFLTYFNYEAQQDKSGLPNDRFSAERPEGSISTLTIQRTEQRDSAMYRCASSEAGGTDTQYFGPGTRLTVL.

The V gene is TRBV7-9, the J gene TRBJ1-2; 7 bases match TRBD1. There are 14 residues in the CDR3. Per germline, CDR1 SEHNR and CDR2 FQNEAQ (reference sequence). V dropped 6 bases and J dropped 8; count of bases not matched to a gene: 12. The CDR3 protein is CASSFSTGVRGYTF. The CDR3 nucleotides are TGTGCCAGCAGTTTTAGCACAGGGGTGAGAGGCTACACCTTC. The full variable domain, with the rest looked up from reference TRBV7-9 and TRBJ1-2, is DTGVSQNPRHKITKRGQNVTFRCDPISEHNRLYWYRQTLGQGPEFLTYFQNEAQLEKSRLLSDRFSAERPKGSFSTLEIQRTEQGDSAMYLCASSFSTGVRGYTFGSGTRLTVV.

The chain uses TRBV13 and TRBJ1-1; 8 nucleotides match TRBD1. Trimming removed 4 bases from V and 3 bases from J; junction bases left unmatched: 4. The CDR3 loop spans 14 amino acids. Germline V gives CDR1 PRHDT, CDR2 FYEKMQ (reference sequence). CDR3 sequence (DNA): TGTGCCAGCAGCTCACAACAGGGGGACACTGAAGCTTTCTTT. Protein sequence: CASSSQQGDTEAFF.

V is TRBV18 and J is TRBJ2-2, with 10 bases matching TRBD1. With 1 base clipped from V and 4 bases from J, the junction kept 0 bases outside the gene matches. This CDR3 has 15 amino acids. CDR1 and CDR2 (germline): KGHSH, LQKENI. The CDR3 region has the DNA TGTGCCAGCTCACCACGGACAGGGGGCACCGGGGAGCTGTTTTTT. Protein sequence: CASSPRTGGTGELFF.

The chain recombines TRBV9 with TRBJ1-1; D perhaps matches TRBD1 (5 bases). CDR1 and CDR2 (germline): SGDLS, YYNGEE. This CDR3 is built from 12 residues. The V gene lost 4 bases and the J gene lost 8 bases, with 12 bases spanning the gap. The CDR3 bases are TGTGCCAGCAGCCGAGGCGGGGGGGAAGCTTTCTTT. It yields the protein CASSRGGGEAFF.

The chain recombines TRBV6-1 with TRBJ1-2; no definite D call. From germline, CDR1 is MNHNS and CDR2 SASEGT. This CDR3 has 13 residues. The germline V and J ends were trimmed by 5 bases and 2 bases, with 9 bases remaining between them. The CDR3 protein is CASSYSVNYGYTF. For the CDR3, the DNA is TGTGCCAGCAGTTATTCGGTGAACTATGGCTACACCTTC.